This TCR beta chain came from a study of blood T cell repertoires in COVID-19. About the study: Acute-phase and convalescent COVID-19 samples originated in the United States, Italy and Spain.

As processed by the authors: Nucleated cell number was recorded as an estimate derived from reference gene primer amplification. The protocol was immunoSEQ multiplex PCR, while the TCRdb copy is restricted to in-frame clones and leaves out a portion. That table furnishes V, J and clone size, whereas the DNA furnished D and trimming. The sample consists of about 74,000 clones, 70% to 90% of them appearing once. CDR3 length: 16 amino acids. Germline-derived CDR1 and CDR2 are GTSNPN and SVGIG (reference sequence). Trimming left V 0 bases short and J 6 bases short, with 20 bases between. Material: peripheral blood. This clonotype originated in a man aged 70 or older with active or convalescent COVID-19. The chain recombines TRBV30 with TRBJ1-2; tentatively, D is TRBD1 (5 bases). Here the CDR3 reads CAWSVQGWGRTDGYTF. CDR3 DNA sequence: TGTGCCTGGAGTGTACAAGGGTGGGGCCGTACGGATGGCTACACCTTC.